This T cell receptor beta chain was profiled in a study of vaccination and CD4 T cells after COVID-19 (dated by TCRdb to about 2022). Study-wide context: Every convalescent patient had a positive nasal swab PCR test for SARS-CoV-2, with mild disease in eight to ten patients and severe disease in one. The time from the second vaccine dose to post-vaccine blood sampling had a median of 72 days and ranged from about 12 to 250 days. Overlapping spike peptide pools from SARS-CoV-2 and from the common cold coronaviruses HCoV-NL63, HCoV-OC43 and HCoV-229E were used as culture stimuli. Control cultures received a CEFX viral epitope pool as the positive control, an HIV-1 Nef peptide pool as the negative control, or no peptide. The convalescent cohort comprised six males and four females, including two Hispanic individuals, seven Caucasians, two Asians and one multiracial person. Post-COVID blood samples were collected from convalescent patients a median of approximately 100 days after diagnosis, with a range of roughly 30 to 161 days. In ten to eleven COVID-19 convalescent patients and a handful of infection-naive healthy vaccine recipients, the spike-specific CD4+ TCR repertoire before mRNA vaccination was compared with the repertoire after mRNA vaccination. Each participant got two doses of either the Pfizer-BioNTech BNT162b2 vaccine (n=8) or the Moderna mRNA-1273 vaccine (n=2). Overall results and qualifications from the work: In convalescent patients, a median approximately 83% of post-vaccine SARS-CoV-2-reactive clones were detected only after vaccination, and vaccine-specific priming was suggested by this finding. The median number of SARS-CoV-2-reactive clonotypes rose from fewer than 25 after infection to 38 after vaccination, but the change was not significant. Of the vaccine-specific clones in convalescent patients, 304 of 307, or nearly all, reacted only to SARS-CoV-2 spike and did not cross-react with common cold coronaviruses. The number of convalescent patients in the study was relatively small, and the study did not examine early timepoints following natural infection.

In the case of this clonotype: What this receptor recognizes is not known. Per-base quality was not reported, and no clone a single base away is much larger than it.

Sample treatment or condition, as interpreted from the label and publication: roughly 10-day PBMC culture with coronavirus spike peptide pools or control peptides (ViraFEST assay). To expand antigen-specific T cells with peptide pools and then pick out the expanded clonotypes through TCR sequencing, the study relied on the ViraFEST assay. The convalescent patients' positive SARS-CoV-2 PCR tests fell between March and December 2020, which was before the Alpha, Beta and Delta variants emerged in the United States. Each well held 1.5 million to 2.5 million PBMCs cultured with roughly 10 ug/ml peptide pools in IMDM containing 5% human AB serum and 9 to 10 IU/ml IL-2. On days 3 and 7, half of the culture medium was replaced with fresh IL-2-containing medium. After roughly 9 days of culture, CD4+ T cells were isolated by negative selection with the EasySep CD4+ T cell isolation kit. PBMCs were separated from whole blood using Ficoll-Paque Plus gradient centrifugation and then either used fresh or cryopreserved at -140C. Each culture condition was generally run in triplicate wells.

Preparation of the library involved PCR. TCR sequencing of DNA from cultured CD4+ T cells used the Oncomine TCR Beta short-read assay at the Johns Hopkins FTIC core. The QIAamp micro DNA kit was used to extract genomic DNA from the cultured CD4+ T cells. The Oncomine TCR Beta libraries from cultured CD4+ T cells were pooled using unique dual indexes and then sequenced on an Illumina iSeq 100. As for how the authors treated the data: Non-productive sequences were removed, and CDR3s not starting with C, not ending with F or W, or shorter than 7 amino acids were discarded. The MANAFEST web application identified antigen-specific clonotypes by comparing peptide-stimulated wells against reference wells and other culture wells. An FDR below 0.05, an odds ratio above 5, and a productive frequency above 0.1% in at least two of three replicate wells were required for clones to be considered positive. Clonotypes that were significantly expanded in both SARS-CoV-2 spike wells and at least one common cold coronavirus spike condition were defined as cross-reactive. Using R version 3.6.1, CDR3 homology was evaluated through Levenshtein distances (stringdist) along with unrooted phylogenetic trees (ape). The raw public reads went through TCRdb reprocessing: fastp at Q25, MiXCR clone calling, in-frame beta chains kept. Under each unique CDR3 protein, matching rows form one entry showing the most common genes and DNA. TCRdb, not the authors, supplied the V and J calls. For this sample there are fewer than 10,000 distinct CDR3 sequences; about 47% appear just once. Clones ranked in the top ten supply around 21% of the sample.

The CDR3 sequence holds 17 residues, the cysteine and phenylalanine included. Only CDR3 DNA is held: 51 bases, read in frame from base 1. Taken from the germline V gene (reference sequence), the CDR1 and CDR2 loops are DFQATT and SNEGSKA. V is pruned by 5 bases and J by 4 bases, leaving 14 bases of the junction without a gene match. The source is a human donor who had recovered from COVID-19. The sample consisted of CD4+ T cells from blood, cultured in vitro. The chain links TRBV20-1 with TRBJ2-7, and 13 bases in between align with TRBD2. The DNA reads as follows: TGCAGTGCTGATCAGCCCCGGGGGACTAGCGGGATATACGAGCAGTACTTC. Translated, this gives CSADQPRGTSGIYEQYF.